This T cell receptor (beta chain) was documented in a study of Graves' ophthalmopathy and Graves' hyperthyroidism (dated by TCRdb to 2016 to 2018). Background on the whole study: Peripheral blood was collected before any treatment was given, at the time of initial diagnosis. The study used signatures of the TCR beta repertoire to tell Graves' ophthalmopathy apart from Graves' hyperthyroidism and to predict which patients would progress to ophthalmopathy. In total, 135 blood samples were TCR-sequenced: around 42 ophthalmopathy, roughly 77 hyperthyroidism and about 17 hyperthyroidism-to-ophthalmopathy patients. To explore V-J signatures that distinguish ophthalmopathy from hyperthyroidism, a discovery set of 100 patients was enrolled, made up of roughly 41 with ophthalmopathy and some 58 with stable hyperthyroidism. For independent validation, a separate cohort was made up of about 18 hyperthyroidism patients plus 17 patients who later progressed from hyperthyroidism to ophthalmopathy. In several hyperthyroidism patients, the T-cell repertoire of thyroid tissue was compared with the T-cell repertoire of blood. Following sampling, methimazole starting at 30 mg daily was administered to hyperthyroidism patients, and high-dose intravenous methylprednisolone was administered to ophthalmopathy patients. For training and testing, the 95 to 100 patients in the discovery cohort were randomly divided in a 7:3 ratio. Points the paper makes about the study in general: In cross-validation, the 13-signature model distinguished ophthalmopathy from stable hyperthyroidism with 87.88% sensitivity and 81% to 82% specificity, while in the test set the corresponding values were about 79% and 69%. Most of the expanded thyroid clonotypes with a frequency above 0.001 were also detected in blood, and it was suggested that the thyroid immune response may be reflected by blood repertoires. In validation, the model predicted ophthalmopathy progression with 55% to 71% sensitivity and roughly 72% specificity; roughly 11 predicted patients were CT-confirmed with GO in a median of approximately six months. No statistical method was used to predetermine the sample size, and group allocation was not hidden from the investigators.

Concerning this clonotype itself: The antigen it recognizes is unknown. It has no much larger one-base neighbor in the sample; base qualities were not kept.

Hyperthyroidism was considered stable if no progression to ophthalmopathy occurred within 18 months of follow-up. Hyperthyroidism patients were newly diagnosed, with disease duration under 2 months, and aged 18 to 65 years. Patients with other autoimmune diseases, uncontrolled infections, pregnancy or lactation were excluded from the study. Clinical symptoms, serum thyroxine, TRAb, thyroid ultrasound and orbital computed tomography formed the basis of the diagnosis. Using Ficoll-Paque density gradient centrifugation, PBMCs were isolated from about 9.2 ml of fresh peripheral blood. Trizol reagent was used to extract the total RNA, and its quality was then checked on an Agilent 2100 Bioanalyzer. For repertoire sequencing, TCR beta CDR3 regions were amplified from RNA transcripts. A first-round RT-PCR used HTBI primers with the Qiagen OneStep RT-PCR kit, followed by a second-round multiplex PCR, size selection and purification. The libraries underwent paired-end sequencing with 100 bp reads on an Illumina HiSeq2000. The authors' analysis ran thus. Reads were processed with SOAPnuke, discarding reads with adapters, uncalled bases, mean Phred below 15, or no exact constant-primer or identifier match. COPE v1.2.5 was used to merge high-quality paired reads. Each unique nucleotide sequence was defined as a clonotype, and clonotypes were aligned to IMGT TRB V, D and J references with MiTCR v1.1. The analysis was limited to V-J combinations with a frequency above 0.0001, which together covered 99% to 99.2% of the repertoires. For each V-J combination, a TCR clonal expansion and chaos score was defined as the ratio of F50 clonal expansion to chaos observed in the TCRdist matrix. Features were reduced by Welch's t-statistics and random forest to around 13 V-J combinations, which fed a naive Bayes classifier. Thyroid-blood repertoire similarity was quantified with the Morisita-Horn index. TCRdb's own reprocessing of the public reads used fastp at Q25 and MiXCR and kept productive beta chains. Each entry merges the rows of one CDR3 protein and shows their most common DNA and genes. The V and J calls follow TCRdb's processing rather than the paper's. The sample table shows hundreds of thousands of distinct CDR3 sequences, and about 24% are seen once. The top ten clonotypes cover approximately 7.7% of the sample.

The CDR3 has 14 amino acids, counting the end cysteine and phenylalanine. Only the CDR3 part of the read is kept: 42 bases, read in frame from the first base. The junction shows trimming of 11 bases on V and 1 base on J, and the gene matches do not reach 10 bases of it. CDR1 and CDR2 are drawn from the germline V gene: MNHEY, SVGEGT. This receptor was taken from a woman aged 18 to 35 with stable Graves' hyperthyroidism. Some clones in this sample may be carry-over from other donors' samples. Donor details come from another sample of the same person, matched by shared clones. The chain was built from TRBV6-2 or TRBV6-3 and TRBJ2-7; the central 8 bases match TRBD2. Sequencing was done on a sample of peripheral blood. The CDR3 region has the sequence CAGRGGHQSYEQYF. Read as DNA, the sequence is TGTGCCGGCCGGGGGGGACATCAATCCTACGAGCAGTACTTC.